This TCR beta chain was recorded in a study of beta chain features in type 1 diabetes. On the study more broadly: Summed over all samples, the examined sorted cells came to roughly 110 million.

Expressed TCRB transcripts got sequenced, as all isolated RNA was reverse transcribed. Repertoires were generated with immunoSEQ multiplex PCR, while TCRdb's copy carries only in-frame clones and drops some. This sample has about 140,000 clones; roughly 10% occur once, and the top ten carry 0.5% to 0.65%. Germline CDR1 reads SGHTA; CDR2 reads FQGNSA. The CDR3 is made up of 17 amino acids. V lost 5 bases to trimming and J lost 7 bases; unmatched junction nucleotides: 10. The receptor comes from a woman aged 40 to 55 in good health. Material: central memory CD4+ T cells from blood. This chain joins TRBV7-2 and TRBJ2-3; TRBD2 aligns across 15 bases. CDR3 bases: TGTGCCAGCAGCCCCGGGACTAGCGGGGGGTCGCGAAATACGCAGTATTTT. Its protein is CASSPGTSGGSRNTQYF.